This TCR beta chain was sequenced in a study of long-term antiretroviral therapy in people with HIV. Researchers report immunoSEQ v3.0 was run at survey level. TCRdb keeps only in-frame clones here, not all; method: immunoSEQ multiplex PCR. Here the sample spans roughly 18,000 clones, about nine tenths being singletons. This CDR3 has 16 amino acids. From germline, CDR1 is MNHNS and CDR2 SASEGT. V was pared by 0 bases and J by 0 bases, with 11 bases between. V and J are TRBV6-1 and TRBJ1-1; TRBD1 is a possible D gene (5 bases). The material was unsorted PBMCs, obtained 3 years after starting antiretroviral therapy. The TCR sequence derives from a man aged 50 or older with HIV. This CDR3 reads CASSEARGIMNTEAFF. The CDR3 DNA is TGTGCCAGCAGTGAAGCACGGGGGATCATGAACACTGAAGCTTTCTTT.